One T cell receptor beta chain is described in this entry. Germline CDR1 is SGHTA and CDR2 is FQGNSA. V gave up 1 base and J gave up 2 bases, with 9 bases separating them. The CDR3 is 14 residues long. This sample stems from a study of blood T cell repertoires in COVID-19. Per the study methods: Reference gene primer amplification gave nucleated cell count estimates. Here immunoSEQ multiplex PCR was the method, and the copy in TCRdb shows in-frame clones only, minus some. V, J and clone size reflect that table, while D and trimming were determined from the DNA. There are about 310,000 clones in the sample; approximately 89% occur only once, and around a tenth lies in the top ten.

This TCR came from a woman in her thirties or forties who had recovered from COVID-19. V and J are TRBV7-2 and TRBJ2-7, with D uncertain. Sample: PBMCs or T cells enriched from blood (not recorded which). The CDR3 sequence is CASSLEVGTYEQYF. The CDR3 DNA is TGTGCCAGCAGCTTAGAGGTGGGCACCTACGAGCAGTACTTC. The entire variable domain, with the rest obtained from reference TRBV7-2 and TRBJ2-7, is as follows: GAGVSQSPSNKVTEKGKDVELRCDPISGHTALYWYRQSLGQGLEFLIYFQGNSAPDKSGLPSDRFSAERTGGSVSTLTIQRTQQEDSAVYLCASSLEVGTYEQYFGPGTRLTVT.